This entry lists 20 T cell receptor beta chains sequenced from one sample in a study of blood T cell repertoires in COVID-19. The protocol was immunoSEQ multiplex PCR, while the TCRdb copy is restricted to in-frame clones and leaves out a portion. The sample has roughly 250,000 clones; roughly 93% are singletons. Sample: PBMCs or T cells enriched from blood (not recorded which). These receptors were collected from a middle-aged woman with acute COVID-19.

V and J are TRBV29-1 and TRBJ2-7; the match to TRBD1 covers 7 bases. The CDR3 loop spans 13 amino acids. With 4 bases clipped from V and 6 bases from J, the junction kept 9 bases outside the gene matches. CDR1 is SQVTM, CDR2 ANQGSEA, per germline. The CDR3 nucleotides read TGCAGCGTTGCGAAGGGGGCTCTGGGCGAGCAGTACTTC. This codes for CSVAKGALGEQYF.

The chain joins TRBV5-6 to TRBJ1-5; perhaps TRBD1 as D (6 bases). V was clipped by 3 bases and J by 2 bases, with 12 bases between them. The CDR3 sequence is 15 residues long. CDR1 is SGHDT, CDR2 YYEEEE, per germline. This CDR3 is CASSSGAWGNQPQHF. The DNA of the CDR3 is TGTGCCAGCAGCTCAGGGGCTTGGGGCAATCAGCCCCAGCATTTT.

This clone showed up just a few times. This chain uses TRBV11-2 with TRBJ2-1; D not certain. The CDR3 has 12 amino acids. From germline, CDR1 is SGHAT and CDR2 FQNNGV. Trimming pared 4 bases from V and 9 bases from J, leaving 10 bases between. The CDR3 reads CASSYRAGEQFF. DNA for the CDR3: TGTGCCAGCAGCTATCGTGCAGGTGAGCAGTTCTTC.

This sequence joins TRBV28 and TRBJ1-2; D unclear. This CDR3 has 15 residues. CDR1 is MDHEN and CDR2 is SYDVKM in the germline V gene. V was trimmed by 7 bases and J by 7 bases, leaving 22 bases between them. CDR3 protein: CASTPGRLFASGYTF. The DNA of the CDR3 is TGTGCCAGCACCCCAGGCAGGCTATTCGCAAGTGGCTACACCTTC.

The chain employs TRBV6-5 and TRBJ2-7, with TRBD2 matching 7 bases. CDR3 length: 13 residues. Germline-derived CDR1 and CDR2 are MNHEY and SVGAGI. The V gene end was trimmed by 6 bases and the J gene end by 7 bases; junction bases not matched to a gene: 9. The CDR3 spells CASRPTSAREQYF. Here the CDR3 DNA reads TGTGCCAGCAGACCTACTAGCGCAAGAGAGCAGTACTTC.

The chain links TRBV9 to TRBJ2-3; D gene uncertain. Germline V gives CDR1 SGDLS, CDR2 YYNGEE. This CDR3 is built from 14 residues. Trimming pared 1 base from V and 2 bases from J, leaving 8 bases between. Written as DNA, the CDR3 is TGTGCCAGCAGCGTAACCAGATTCACAGATACGCAGTATTTT. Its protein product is CASSVTRFTDTQYF.

DNA for the CDR3: TGTGCCAGCAGTTACCCCTCAGCGGGAGTTGTCAATGAGCAGTTCTTC. Residues: CASSYPSAGVVNEQFF. The chain uses TRBV6-2 or TRBV6-3 and TRBJ2-1; 8 positions agree with TRBD2. From germline, CDR1 is MNHEY and CDR2 SVGEGT. The CDR3 sequence is 16 residues long. The trim removed 2 bases at V and 6 bases at J, leaving 9 bases unmatched.

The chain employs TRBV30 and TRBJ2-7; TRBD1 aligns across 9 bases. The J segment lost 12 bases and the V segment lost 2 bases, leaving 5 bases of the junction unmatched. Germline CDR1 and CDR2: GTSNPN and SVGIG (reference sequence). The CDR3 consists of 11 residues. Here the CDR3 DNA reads TGTGCCTGGAGTCCCGGACAGGGGAGGTACTTC. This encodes CAWSPGQGRYF.

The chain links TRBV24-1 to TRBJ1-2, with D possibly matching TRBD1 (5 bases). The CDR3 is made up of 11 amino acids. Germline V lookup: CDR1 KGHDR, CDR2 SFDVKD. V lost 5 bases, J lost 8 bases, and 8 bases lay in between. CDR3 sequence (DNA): TGTGCCACCAGTGCAGGGCAGGGCTACACCTTC. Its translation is CATSAGQGYTF.

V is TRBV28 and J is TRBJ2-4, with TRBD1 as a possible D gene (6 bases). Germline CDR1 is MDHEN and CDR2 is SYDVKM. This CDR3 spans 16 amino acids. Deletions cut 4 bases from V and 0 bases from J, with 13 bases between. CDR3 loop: CASSSRDNIAKNIQYF. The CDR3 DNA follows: TGTGCCAGCAGTTCCCGGGACAACATAGCCAAAAACATTCAGTACTTC. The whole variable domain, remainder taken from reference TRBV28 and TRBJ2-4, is DVKVTQSSRYLVKRTGEKVFLECVQDMDHENMFWYRQDPGLGLRLIYFSYDVKMKEKGDIPEGYSVSREKKERFSLILESASTNQTSMYLCASSSRDNIAKNIQYFGAGTRLSVL.

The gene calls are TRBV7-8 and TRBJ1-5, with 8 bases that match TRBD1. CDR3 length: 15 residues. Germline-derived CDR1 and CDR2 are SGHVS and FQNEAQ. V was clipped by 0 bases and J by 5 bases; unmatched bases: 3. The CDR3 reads CASSLANRGDQPQHF. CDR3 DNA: TGTGCCAGCAGCTTAGCCAACAGGGGGGATCAGCCCCAGCATTTT.

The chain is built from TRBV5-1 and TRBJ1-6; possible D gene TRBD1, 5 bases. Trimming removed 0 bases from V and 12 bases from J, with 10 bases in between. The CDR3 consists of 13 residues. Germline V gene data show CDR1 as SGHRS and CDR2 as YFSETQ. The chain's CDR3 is CASSLGGGVPLHF. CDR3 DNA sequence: TGCGCCAGCAGCTTGGGTGGGGGGGTACCCCTCCACTTT.

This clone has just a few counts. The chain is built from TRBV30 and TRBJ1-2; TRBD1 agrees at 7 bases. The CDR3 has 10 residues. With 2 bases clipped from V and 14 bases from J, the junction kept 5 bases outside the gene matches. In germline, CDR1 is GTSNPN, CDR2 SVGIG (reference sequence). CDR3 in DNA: TGTGCCTGGAGTCGGGACAGAGGTACCTTC. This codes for CAWSRDRGTF.

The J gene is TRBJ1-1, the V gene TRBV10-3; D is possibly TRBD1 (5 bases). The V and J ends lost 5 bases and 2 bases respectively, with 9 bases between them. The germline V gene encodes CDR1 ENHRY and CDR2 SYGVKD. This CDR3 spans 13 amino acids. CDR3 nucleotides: TGTGCCATCAGTATTACAGGAAACACTGAAGCTTTCTTT. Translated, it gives CAISITGNTEAFF.

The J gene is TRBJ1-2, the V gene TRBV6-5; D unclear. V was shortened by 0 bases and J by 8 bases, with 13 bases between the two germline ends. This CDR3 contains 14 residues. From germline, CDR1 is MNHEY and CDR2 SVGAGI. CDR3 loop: CASSYSDTPWGYTF. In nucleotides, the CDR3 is TGTGCCAGCAGTTACTCAGACACCCCGTGGGGCTACACCTTC.

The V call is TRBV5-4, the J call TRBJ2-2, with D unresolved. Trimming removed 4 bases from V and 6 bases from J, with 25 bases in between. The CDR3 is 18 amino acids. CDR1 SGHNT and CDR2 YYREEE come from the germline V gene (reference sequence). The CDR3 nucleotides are TGTGCCAGCAGCCCAAGTAGCTCTCGTCTTGGGTTTTCCGGGGAGCTGTTTTTT. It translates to CASSPSSSRLGFSGELFF.

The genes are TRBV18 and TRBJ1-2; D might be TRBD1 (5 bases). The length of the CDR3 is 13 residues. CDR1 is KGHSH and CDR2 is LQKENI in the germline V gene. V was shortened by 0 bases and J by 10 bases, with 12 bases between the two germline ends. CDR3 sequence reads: CASSPPAGNDYTF. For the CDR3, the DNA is TGTGCCAGCTCACCACCGGCAGGGAATGACTACACCTTC.

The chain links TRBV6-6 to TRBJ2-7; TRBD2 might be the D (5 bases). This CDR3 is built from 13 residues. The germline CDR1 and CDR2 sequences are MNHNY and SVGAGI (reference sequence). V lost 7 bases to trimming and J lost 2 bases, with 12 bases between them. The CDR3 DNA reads TGTGCCAGCACACAGCGGCAGCCCTACGAGCAGTACTTC. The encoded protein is CASTQRQPYEQYF.

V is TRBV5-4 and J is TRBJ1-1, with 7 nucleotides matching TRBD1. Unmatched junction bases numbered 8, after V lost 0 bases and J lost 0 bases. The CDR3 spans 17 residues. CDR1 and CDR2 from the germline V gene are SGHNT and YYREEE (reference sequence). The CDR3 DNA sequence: TGTGCCAGCAGCTTGGCCGGCAGGGGGACCATGAACACTGAAGCTTTCTTT. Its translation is CASSLAGRGTMNTEAFF.

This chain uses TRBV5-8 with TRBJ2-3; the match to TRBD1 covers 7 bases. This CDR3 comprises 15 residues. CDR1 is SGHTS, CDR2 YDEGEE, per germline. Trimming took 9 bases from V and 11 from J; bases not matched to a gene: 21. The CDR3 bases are TGTGCCACCCAGGACAGGACAACTTCTCCAATAAGGCAGTATTTT. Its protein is CATQDRTTSPIRQYF.